The source of this T cell receptor (beta chain) is a study of T cell responses to AZD1222 COVID-19 vaccine (dated by TCRdb to the early 2020s). Notes on the research overall: A total of approximately 250 trial participants underwent TCR sequencing, of whom more than 200 had received two doses of AZD1222 and around 25 had received two doses of the MenACWY control vaccine. Trial participants were enrolled by age into 18-55, 56-69 and 70-plus year subgroups, with roughly 150, 30 and 60 TCR-sequenced participants respectively.

Reading the label with the study, this specimen's time point is: about 28 days (+/-7) after the second vaccine dose. AZD1222 recipients given second doses at about 4 weeks or at about 12 weeks were pooled, since spike-specific TCR depth and breadth were not found to differ between the two schedules. Vaccinee samples were obtained from the UK trials COV001 and COV002, which included a single-blind randomized controlled phase 2/3 trial of AZD1222 (ChAdOx1 nCoV-19) in healthy adults. For TCRbeta chain sequencing, PBMC samples were collected from trial participants at day 0 and at day 28 after the second dose. The CDR3 regions of human TCRbeta chains were subjected to immunosequencing. As for how the authors treated the data: Repertoire TCRs were matched against a reference library of SARS-CoV-2-specific TCRs generated with the MIRA antigen-specificity platform. Breadth was defined as the fraction of unique TCRs that were SARS-CoV-2-associated. Depth was defined as the fraction of total T cells that were SARS-CoV-2-associated. Using the MIRA data, each spike-specific TCR was assigned both to the spike region to which the TCR was reactive and to a CD4 or CD8 class. Log10-transformed breadth and depth values were compared by one-way ANOVA with Sidak's multiple comparisons tests. This is the immuneACCESS table as TCRdb keeps it, with only in-frame sequences that have V and J called. A part of the clones is gone; compared with another copy, unresolved V genes explain less than half, and the rest is unexplained. D and trimming were read from the DNA, whereas the V and J calls and clone size are those reported in that table. This sample has around 150,000 clones in its table, and 80% to 95% of those were observed once. The ten most abundant clones make up roughly 4% of the sample.

Points on this clone: No antigen is known for it. Qualities for individual bases were not recorded, and no much larger clone is one base off.

Spanning cysteine to phenylalanine, the CDR3 consists of 12 amino acids. The kept DNA is CDR3 alone, 36 bases in frame from the first base. V sheds 6 bases and J sheds 5 bases, leaving 10 bases between their ends. CDR1 and CDR2 were assigned from the germline V gene as MNHEY and SVGEGT. Overall study outcomes, separate from this receptor: Vaccine-associated CD4 TCRs spanned the whole spike protein, with dominant responses in regions 160-218 and 743-854. After two AZD1222 doses, spike-specific TCR breadth and depth were significantly higher than at day 0 and than in MenACWY recipients. In the small 56-69-year group, the increase in depth fell short of significance, most likely because of low power. Conclusions about previously exposed vaccinees are limited, since just five or six AZD1222 recipients were seropositive for SARS-CoV-2 at baseline. Because no samples from the day 14 peak response were available, repertoires could be characterized only after the peak T cell response. Reportedly, almost half of the unique spike-specific TCRs recognized epitopes lying outside the regions that are mutated in the B.1.351 and B.1.1.7 variants. Participants were mostly white British, with more females than males. The authors suggested clonal diversity may have been underestimated.

The chain is assembled from TRBV6-2 or TRBV6-3 and TRBJ2-5; confidence is insufficient to name the D gene. This TCR was recovered from an adult who received the AZD1222 COVID-19 vaccine. The input for sequencing was peripheral blood, taken 28 days after the second AZD1222 dose. The DNA sequence is as follows: TGTGCCAGCAGCGCCGCCGATGAGACCCAGTACTTC. Its translation is CASSAADETQYF.